This TCR beta chain is drawn from a study of T cell clonotyping in hematopoietic cell transplantation. V was shortened by 2 bases and J by 4 bases, with 18 bases between the two germline ends. The CDR3 consists of 16 residues. Germline CDR1 and CDR2: SGHTA and FQGNSA. Assay: immunoSEQ multiplex PCR; the TCRdb copy retains only in-frame clones and omits some. The repertoire has 4,000 to 6,000 clones, about 93% of them found once; the top ten carry 6.3%. The chain carries TRBV7-2 and TRBJ2-7; possible D gene TRBD2, 6 bases. Specimen: PBMCs, collected 180 days after allogeneic stem cell transplant. The sequence was collected from a male patient aged 55 to 70 who had an allogeneic stem cell transplant from a related donor, so the T cells may come from the graft donor. Some clones in this sample may be carry-over from other donors' samples. The CDR3 loop reads CASSLLARAQLYEQYF. In nucleotides, the CDR3 is TGTGCCAGCAGCTTACTAGCGAGGGCTCAACTATACGAGCAGTACTTC.